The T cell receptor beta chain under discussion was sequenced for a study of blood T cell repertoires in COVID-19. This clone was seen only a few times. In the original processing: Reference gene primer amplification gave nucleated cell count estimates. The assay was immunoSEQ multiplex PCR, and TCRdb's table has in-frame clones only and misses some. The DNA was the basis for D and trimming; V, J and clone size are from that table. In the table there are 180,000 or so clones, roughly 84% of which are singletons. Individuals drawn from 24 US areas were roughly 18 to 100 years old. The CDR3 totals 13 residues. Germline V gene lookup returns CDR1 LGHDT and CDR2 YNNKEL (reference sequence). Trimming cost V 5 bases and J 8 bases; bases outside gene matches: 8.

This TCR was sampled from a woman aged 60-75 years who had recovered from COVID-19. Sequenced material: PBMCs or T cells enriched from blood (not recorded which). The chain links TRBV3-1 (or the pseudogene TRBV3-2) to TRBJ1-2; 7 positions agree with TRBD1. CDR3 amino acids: CASSRQGEGGYTF. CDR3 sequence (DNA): TGTGCCAGCAGCAGACAGGGAGAGGGCGGCTACACCTTC.